This TCR beta chain stems from a study of T cell responses to AZD1222 COVID-19 vaccine. Assay used: immunoSEQ multiplex PCR; TCRdb lists only in-frame clones, some missing. The profile covers around 94,000 clones, with around nine tenths appearing a single time and roughly 4% taken by the ten largest. This clone has just one count. Deletions cut 9 bases from V and 3 bases from J, with 14 bases between. CDR1 and CDR2 (germline): LNHDA, SQIVND (reference sequence). This CDR3 comprises 14 residues. Specimen: peripheral blood, collected on day 0 of AZD1222 vaccination. This receptor was obtained from an adult in good health. The V call is TRBV19, the J call TRBJ1-4, with a tentative D call TRBD1 (6 bases). For the CDR3, the DNA is TGTGCCAGCCGGAACCGACAGGCTAATGAAAAACTGTTTTTT. Protein product: CASRNRQANEKLFF. The full variable domain, with the rest looked up from reference TRBV19 and TRBJ1-4, is DGGITQSPKYLFRKEGQNVTLSCEQNLNHDAMYWYRQDPGQGLRLIYYSQIVNDFQKGDIAEGYSVSREKKESFPLTVTSAQKNPTAFYLCASRNRQANEKLFFGSGTQLSVL.